Each of the 27 T cell receptor beta chains below was sequenced from the same sample in a study of T cell responses to AZD1222 COVID-19 vaccine. Repertoires were generated with immunoSEQ multiplex PCR, while TCRdb's copy carries only in-frame clones and drops some. The top ten clones hold 0.49% of a sample with roughly 170,000 clones, 70% to 90% of them seen once. This specimen was peripheral blood, taken on day 0 of AZD1222 vaccination. The receptor source for this set is an adult in good health.

J is TRBJ1-6 and V is TRBV11-1; TRBD1 agrees at 7 bases. This CDR3 region has 14 residues. Germline values: CDR1 SGHAT, CDR2 FQDESV (reference sequence). V dropped 4 bases and J dropped 8; count of bases not matched to a gene: 5. The chain's CDR3 is CASSSRTGHSPLHF. CDR3 coding DNA: TGTGCCAGCAGCTCCCGGACAGGCCATTCACCCCTCCACTTT.

J is TRBJ1-1 and V is TRBV19, with D maybe TRBD1 (6 bases). Trimming removed 4 bases from V and 0 bases from J, with 12 bases in between. CDR3 size: 15 residues. Per germline, CDR1 LNHDA and CDR2 SQIVND (reference sequence). The CDR3 DNA is TGTGCCAGTAGTACCAGGGGCCCCATGAACACTGAAGCTTTCTTT. Protein product: CASSTRGPMNTEAFF.

J is TRBJ1-5 and V is TRBV19; D is perhaps TRBD1 (5 bases). Germline CDR1 is LNHDA and CDR2 is SQIVND (reference sequence). CDR3 size: 15 residues. The V end lost 7 bases, the J end lost 2 bases, and 15 bases lay between the germline ends. CDR3 in amino acids: CASTREGTGNQPQHF. As DNA, the CDR3 is TGTGCCAGTACCCGCGAGGGGACGGGCAATCAGCCCCAGCATTTT.

This chain joins TRBV18 and TRBJ1-1; TRBD1 might be the D (5 bases). Germline CDR1 KGHSH, CDR2 LQKENI. The length of the CDR3 is 12 residues. The V end was cut by 5 bases, the J end by 10 bases, with 14 bases between. The CDR3: CASSGLEGLAFF. CDR3 DNA: TGTGCCAGCTCAGGGTTGGAGGGGCTAGCTTTCTTT.

V is TRBV15 and J is TRBJ2-5; D tentatively reads TRBD1 or TRBD2 (5 bases each). The CDR3 has 15 residues. Germline-derived CDR1 and CDR2 are LNHNV and YYDKDF (reference sequence). V lost 5 bases, J lost 6 bases, and 19 bases lay in between. The CDR3 is CATSSEVGVGKTQYF. The CDR3 DNA sequence: TGTGCCACCAGCTCAGAGGTAGGGGTCGGGAAGACCCAGTACTTC.

The rearrangement uses TRBV29-1 and TRBJ2-3, with no clear D. This CDR3 contains 13 residues. CDR1 and CDR2 (germline): SQVTM, ANQGSEA. The ends were cut back, 3 bases at V and 2 bases at J, with 9 bases in the middle. CDR3 amino acids: CSVDRQDTDTQYF. The CDR3 DNA reads as TGCAGCGTTGATAGGCAGGACACAGATACGCAGTATTTT.

The chain links TRBV24-1 to TRBJ1-4; TRBD1 matches 8 bases. The CDR3 contains 14 residues. The ends lost 9 bases at V and 7 bases at J; junction bases unmatched: 9. Germline CDR1 KGHDR, CDR2 SFDVKD. The CDR3 DNA follows: TGTGCCACCGCGCTCGGACAGGGTGTTGAAAAACTGTTTTTT. Its protein is CATALGQGVEKLFF.

V usage is TRBV24-1 and J usage is TRBJ2-5, with 7 bases matching TRBD1. Germline V gene lookup returns CDR1 KGHDR and CDR2 SFDVKD. The CDR3 sequence is 15 residues long. J lost 3 bases, V lost 4 bases, and 7 bases had no gene match. CDR3 DNA: TGTGCCACCAGTGAACCGGGACAGACTAAAGAGACCCAGTACTTC. The encoded protein is CATSEPGQTKETQYF.

The chain recombines TRBV6-2 or TRBV6-3 with TRBJ1-2; tentatively, D is TRBD1 (6 bases). Trimming cost V 6 bases and J 2 bases, with 19 bases left between them. Germline V gene sequence: CDR1 MNHEY, CDR2 SVGEGT. The length of the CDR3 is 16 residues. CDR3 sequence reads: CASSPGRTGLNYGYTF. Here the CDR3 DNA reads TGTGCCAGCAGCCCTGGGAGAACAGGGCTCAACTATGGCTACACCTTC.

This chain uses TRBV7-9 with TRBJ2-5, with TRBD2 matching 7 bases. Per germline, CDR1 SEHNR and CDR2 FQNEAQ (reference sequence). The junction had 17 bases not matched to a gene; V was cut back by 5 bases and J by 2 bases. The CDR3 runs 18 residues. The CDR3: CASSPTPRGRGLQETQYF. Here the CDR3 DNA reads TGTGCCAGCAGCCCTACCCCTCGCGGGCGGGGGTTACAAGAGACCCAGTACTTC.

V gene TRBV29-1 combines with J gene TRBJ2-7, with a weak D call TRBD2 (6 bases). Germline CDR1 SQVTM, CDR2 ANQGSEA. This CDR3 region has 13 residues. The germline V and J ends were trimmed by 6 bases and 6 bases, with 18 bases remaining between them. Here the CDR3 reads CSVGRGLPREQYF. In nucleotides, the CDR3 is TGCAGCGTGGGGCGGGGACTCCCTCGCGAGCAGTACTTC.

The CDR3 spells CASSPTSTLSYEQYF. The CDR3 DNA is TGTGCCAGCAGCCCCACTAGCACTCTCTCCTACGAGCAGTACTTC. The V call is TRBV7-2, the J call TRBJ2-7; D is possibly TRBD2 (6 bases). The length of the CDR3 is 15 residues. Germline loops: CDR1 SGHTA, CDR2 FQGNSA. V lost 5 bases, J lost 0 bases, and 14 bases lay in between. The full variable domain, completed using reference TRBV7-2 and TRBJ2-7, is GAGVSQSPSNKVTEKGKDVELRCDPISGHTALYWYRQSLGQGLEFLIYFQGNSAPDKSGLPSDRFSAERTGGSVSTLTIQRTQQEDSAVYLCASSPTSTLSYEQYFGPGTRLTVT.

The chain links TRBV3-1 (or the pseudogene TRBV3-2) to TRBJ2-3; D not resolved. V was cut by 0 bases and J by 1 base, with 11 bases left in between. CDR1 is LGHDT, CDR2 YNNKEL, per germline (reference sequence). CDR3 size: 16 residues. For the CDR3, the DNA is TGTGCCAGCAGCCAAGATGCCGGGCTTGGCACAGATACGCAGTATTTT. This gives the protein CASSQDAGLGTDTQYF.

V is TRBV7-9 and J is TRBJ2-1; the D is unclear. CDR1 SEHNR and CDR2 FQNEAQ come from the germline V gene (reference sequence). The CDR3 has 15 residues. V was clipped by 0 bases and J by 2 bases, with 8 bases between them. CDR3 protein: CASSLAHFAYNEQFF. The CDR3 nucleotides read TGTGCCAGCAGCTTAGCCCACTTTGCCTACAATGAGCAGTTCTTC.

This chain joins TRBV10-1 and TRBJ2-1, with D perhaps TRBD1 or TRBD2 (7 bases each). The CDR3 extends over 18 amino acids. The ends were cut back, 0 bases at V and 3 bases at J, with 18 bases in the middle. Per germline, CDR1 WNHNN and CDR2 SYGVQD (reference sequence). The chain's CDR3 is CASSESRSRGGIYNEQFF. For the CDR3, the DNA is TGCGCCAGCAGTGAGTCGAGGAGCAGGGGGGGTATCTACAATGAGCAGTTCTTC.

This clone showed up just a few times. This sequence joins TRBV19 and TRBJ2-3, with a possible D match to TRBD2 (5 bases). The V gene's germline CDR1 is LNHDA and CDR2 SQIVND (reference sequence). V was pared by 6 bases and J by 1 base, with 17 bases between. This CDR3 spans 16 amino acids. The CDR3 sequence: CASSLAFGFGTDTQYF. CDR3 nucleotides: TGTGCCAGTAGCCTAGCCTTTGGTTTTGGCACAGATACGCAGTATTTT. Full variable domain (outside the CDR3, taken from reference TRBV19 and TRBJ2-3): DGGITQSPKYLFRKEGQNVTLSCEQNLNHDAMYWYRQDPGQGLRLIYYSQIVNDFQKGDIAEGYSVSREKKESFPLTVTSAQKNPTAFYLCASSLAFGFGTDTQYFGPGTRLTVL.

The gene calls are TRBV7-6 and TRBJ2-3, with D perhaps TRBD2 (5 bases). V lost 5 bases and J 1 base, leaving 13 bases between the germline ends. CDR1 SGHVS and CDR2 FNYEAQ come from the germline V gene. This CDR3 spans 15 amino acids. CDR3 residues: CASSQSGLRTDTQYF. The CDR3 DNA reads as TGTGCCAGCAGCCAAAGCGGATTACGCACAGATACGCAGTATTTT.

This chain joins TRBV18 and TRBJ2-7, with TRBD1 matching 7 bases. V shed 6 bases and J 6 bases; nucleotides not matched to a gene: 11. The CDR3 loop spans 14 amino acids. Germline V gene sequence: CDR1 KGHSH, CDR2 LQKENI. CDR3 DNA sequence: TGTGCCAGCTCGACCAAAGACAGGGTTGTCGAGCAGTACTTC. As protein: CASSTKDRVVEQYF. Full variable domain (rest looked up from reference TRBV18 and TRBJ2-7): NAGVMQNPRHLVRRRGQEARLRCSPMKGHSHVYWYRQLPEEGLKFMVYLQKENIIDESGMPKERFSAEFPKEGPSILRIQQVVRGDSAAYFCASSTKDRVVEQYFGPGTRLTVT.

CDR3 bases: TGTGCCAGCAGGTCGACTGGGGACGTCCTGACTTTC. It translates to CASRSTGDVLTF. The genes are TRBV28 and TRBJ2-6; D not resolved. Germline assignment: CDR1 MDHEN and CDR2 SYDVKM. The CDR3 spans 12 residues. V was clipped by 6 bases and J by 11 bases, with 11 bases between them.

The rearrangement joins TRBV7-2 to TRBJ1-6; 8 bases are a match to TRBD1. V shed 1 base and J 10 bases; nucleotides not matched to a gene: 6. Per the germline V gene, CDR1 is SGHTA and CDR2 is FQGNSA. The CDR3 spans 15 residues. The CDR3 DNA reads as TGTGCCAGCAGCTTAGGGGACAGGAGAAACTCACCCCTCCACTTT. It translates to CASSLGDRRNSPLHF.

The chain joins TRBV6-5 to TRBJ2-7; D is uncertain. The CDR3 loop spans 15 amino acids. Trimming left V 6 bases short and J 4 bases short, with 19 bases between. Germline V CDR1 and CDR2: MNHEY, SVGAGI. CDR3 sequence: CASRDNRAAMYEQYF. Here the CDR3 DNA reads TGTGCCAGCAGAGACAACCGGGCCGCAATGTACGAGCAGTACTTC.

The rearrangement links TRBV7-9 to TRBJ1-1; D remains unclear. Trimming cost V 5 bases and J 1 base, with 8 bases left between them. Germline lookup yields CDR1 SEHNR and CDR2 FQNEAQ (reference sequence). The CDR3 contains 13 residues. The CDR3 sequence is CASSTGWNTEAFF. The DNA of the CDR3 is TGTGCCAGCAGCACCGGTTGGAACACTGAAGCTTTCTTT.

This clone was recorded once. This chain links TRBV2 with TRBJ2-3; 7 bases map to TRBD2. CDR1 SNHLY and CDR2 FYNNEI come from the germline V gene. Losses at the gene ends were 7 bases for V and 2 bases for J; bases not matched to a gene: 9. The CDR3 contains 15 residues. The CDR3 coding sequence is TGTGCCAGCACGACGAGTCGGGGGGACACAGATACGCAGTATTTT. It specifies CASTTSRGDTDTQYF.

This clone has a handful of counts. The chain links TRBV6-6 to TRBJ2-5, with D tentatively TRBD1 (5 bases). Germline CDR1 is MNHNY and CDR2 is SVGAGI (reference sequence). Deletions cut 7 bases from V and 2 bases from J, with 11 bases between. This CDR3 is 13 amino acids long. The CDR3 sequence: CASNPDTQETQYF. The CDR3 DNA follows: TGTGCCAGCAACCCGGACACTCAAGAGACCCAGTACTTC.

The V gene is TRBV21-1, the J gene TRBJ2-3; the table's TRBD2 call for D was not verified on the DNA. TRBV21-1 is a documented pseudogene. The CDR3 extends over 17 amino acids. In DNA form, the CDR3 reads TGTGCCAGCAGCAGGGGACTAGCGGGGTCTAGCACAGATACGCAGTATTTT. As protein: CASSRGLAGSSTDTQYF.

The chain combines TRBV6-5 with TRBJ2-1; possibly TRBD1 for D (5 bases). There are 12 residues in the CDR3. Trimming removed 5 bases at V and 9 bases at J, with 11 bases between. Germline CDR1 MNHEY, CDR2 SVGAGI. The CDR3 loop reads CASSPRTLEQFF. The CDR3 bases are TGTGCCAGCAGTCCCCGGACACTTGAGCAGTTCTTC.

The gene calls are TRBV6-5 and TRBJ2-7; 9 positions match TRBD1. This CDR3 spans 14 amino acids. CDR1 and CDR2 (germline): MNHEY, SVGAGI. The ends lost 3 bases at V and 5 bases at J; junction bases unmatched: 5. The CDR3 is CASSYVGQGHEQYF. CDR3 DNA sequence: TGTGCCAGCAGTTATGTGGGACAGGGTCACGAGCAGTACTTC.